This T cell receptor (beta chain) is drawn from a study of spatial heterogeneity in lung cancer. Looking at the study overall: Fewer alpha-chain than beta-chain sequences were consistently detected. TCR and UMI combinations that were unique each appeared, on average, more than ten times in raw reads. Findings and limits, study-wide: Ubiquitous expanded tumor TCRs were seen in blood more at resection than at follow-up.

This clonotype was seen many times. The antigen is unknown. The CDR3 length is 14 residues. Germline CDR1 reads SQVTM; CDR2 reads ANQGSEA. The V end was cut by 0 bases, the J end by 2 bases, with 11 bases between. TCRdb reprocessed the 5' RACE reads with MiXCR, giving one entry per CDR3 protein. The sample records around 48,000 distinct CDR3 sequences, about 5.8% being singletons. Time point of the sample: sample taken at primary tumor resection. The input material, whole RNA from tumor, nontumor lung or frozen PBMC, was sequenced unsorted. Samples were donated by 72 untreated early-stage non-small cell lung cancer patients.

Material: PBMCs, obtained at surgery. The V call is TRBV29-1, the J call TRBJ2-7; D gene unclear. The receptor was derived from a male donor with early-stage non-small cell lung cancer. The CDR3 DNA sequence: TGCAGCGTTGAAGATAGTACCCAAACCTACGAGCAGTACTTC. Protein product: CSVEDSTQTYEQYF.